This TCR beta chain is drawn from a study of cytomegalovirus exposure and HLA in healthy donors. Whole-study findings and limits: Diagnosis of cytomegalovirus status made by the classifier reportedly showed high specificity and sensitivity. One later analysis reportedly identified an Asian-associated ancestry cluster that showed fewer N-insertions than the approximately 710-donor mean.

Per the germline V gene, CDR1 is SGDLS and CDR2 is YYNGEE. The ends lost 3 bases at V and 6 bases at J; junction bases unmatched: 3. The CDR3 runs 13 residues. PCR primers comprised 60 Vbeta and 13 Jbeta primers. Clones were read by immunoSEQ multiplex PCR, and TCRdb kept only the in-frame ones, dropping some. The data hold tens of thousands of clones, with 75% to 80% observed a single time. With regard to this clone: Its antigen is as yet unknown.

The sample comprised PBMCs. The sequence came from a female donor in good health and CMV-seronegative. V and J are TRBV9 and TRBJ2-3; the match to TRBD1 covers 8 bases. The DNA for the CDR3 is TGTGCCAGCAGCGGGACAGGGCTCGATACGCAGTATTTT. This encodes CASSGTGLDTQYF.